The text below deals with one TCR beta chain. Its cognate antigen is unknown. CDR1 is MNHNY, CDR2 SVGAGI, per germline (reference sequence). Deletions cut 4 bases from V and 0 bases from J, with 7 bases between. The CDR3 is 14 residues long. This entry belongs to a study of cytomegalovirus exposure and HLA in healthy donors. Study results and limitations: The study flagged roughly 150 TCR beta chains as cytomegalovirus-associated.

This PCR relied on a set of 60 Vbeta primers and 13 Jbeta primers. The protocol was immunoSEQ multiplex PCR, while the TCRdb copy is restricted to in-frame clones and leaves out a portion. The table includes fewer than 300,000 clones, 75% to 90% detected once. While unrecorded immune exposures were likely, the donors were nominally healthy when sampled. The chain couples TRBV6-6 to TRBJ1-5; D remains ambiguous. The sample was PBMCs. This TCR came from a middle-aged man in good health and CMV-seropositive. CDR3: CASSSEVSNQPQHF. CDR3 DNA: TGTGCCAGCAGTTCCGAGGTTAGCAATCAGCCCCAGCATTTT.